What follows are 14 T cell receptor beta chains derived from one specimen sequenced in a study of shared clonotypes between healthy human individuals (dated by TCRdb to the early 2020s). The receptor library was made with the immunoSEQ multiplex PCR assay. Imported from immuneACCESS, the table was reduced by TCRdb to in-frame sequences with V and J called. These copies leave out some clones; in studies compared against another copy, an unresolved V gene accounts for under half, and the cause of the remainder is not known. Within this sample are around 2.3 million clones, with approximately 94% of them counted one time only. The ten largest account for 0.13% of the sample. Sequencing used naive CD4+ T cells sorted from blood. What the cell subset or site label conveys for this sample: CD45RA+ positively selected. These receptor sequences come from a man between 18 and 29 years old in good health.

V usage is TRBV4-1 and J usage is TRBJ2-3; 7 nucleotides align to TRBD2. Germline CDR1 reads MGHRA; CDR2 reads YSYEKL. The CDR3 loop spans 16 amino acids. The V gene end was trimmed by 1 base and the J gene end by 0 bases; junction bases not matched to a gene: 4. CDR3 sequence reads: CASSQGGGRSTDTQYF. CDR3 DNA: TGCGCCAGCAGCCAAGGGGGGGGTCGGAGCACAGATACGCAGTATTTT.

Regarding this clone: Other DNA sequences from this sample encode an identical CDR3 as well. The chain is built from TRBV10-3 and TRBJ1-4; D perhaps matches TRBD1 (5 bases). The CDR3 length is 14 residues. Germline CDR1 ENHRY, CDR2 SYGVKD. V was cut by 2 bases and J by 8 bases, with 12 bases left in between. The CDR3 reads CAISEGALDEKLFF. CDR3 DNA: TGTGCCATCAGTGAGGGGGCCTTAGACGAAAAACTGTTTTTT.

This chain uses TRBV15 with TRBJ1-6; tentative D call: TRBD1 (5 bases). The CDR3 is 15 amino acids. The germline V and J ends were trimmed by 1 base and 9 bases, with 13 bases remaining between them. Looked up from germline, CDR1 is LNHNV and CDR2 is YYDKDF (reference sequence). The CDR3 loop reads CATSRGWGGSSPLHF. CDR3 nucleotides: TGTGCCACCAGCAGAGGGTGGGGGGGTTCTTCACCCCTCCACTTT.

This clone was observed once. The chain is built from TRBV27 and TRBJ2-4; 11 bases agree with TRBD2. The CDR3 loop spans 14 amino acids. Germline values: CDR1 MNHEY, CDR2 SMNVEV (reference sequence). The trim removed 6 bases at V and 7 bases at J, leaving 5 bases unmatched. The CDR3 bases are TGTGCCAGCAGACTAGCGGGGGCGGGTAACATTCAGTACTTC. Translated: CASRLAGAGNIQYF.

The V and J genes are TRBV7-2 and TRBJ2-7, with 13 bases aligning to TRBD2. The CDR3 extends over 16 amino acids. Germline loops: CDR1 SGHTA, CDR2 FQGNSA. V trimming: 4 bases; J trimming: 6 bases; junction bases outside the gene matches: 9. The CDR3 here is CASSYPGTSGIGEQYF. The CDR3 DNA is TGTGCCAGCAGCTACCCCGGGACTAGCGGGATAGGCGAGCAGTACTTC.

The V call is TRBV10-1, the J call TRBJ2-7; D uncertain. This CDR3 spans 14 amino acids. Germline V gene data show CDR1 as WNHNN and CDR2 as SYGVQD (reference sequence). V shed 2 bases and J shed 2 bases, with 10 bases lying between them. The DNA for the CDR3 is TGCGCCAGCAGTGAGCCCGCAGTCCCCTACGAGCAGTACTTC. It encodes CASSEPAVPYEQYF.

This chain uses TRBV7-2 with TRBJ2-1; TRBD2 is a possible D gene (5 bases). Trimming removed 7 bases from V and 0 bases from J, with 16 bases in between. The germline CDR1 and CDR2 sequences are SGHTA and FQGNSA. The CDR3 is made up of 16 amino acids. As DNA, the CDR3 is TGTGCCAGCACCCCAGGAGGTCCGGTCTCCTACAATGAGCAGTTCTTC. It specifies CASTPGGPVSYNEQFF.

The V and J genes are TRBV6-1 and TRBJ2-1; D may be TRBD1 or TRBD2 (6 bases each). The V end lost 6 bases, the J end lost 12 bases, and 18 bases lay between the germline ends. From germline, CDR1 is MNHNS and CDR2 SASEGT. The CDR3 is made up of 13 amino acids. The CDR3 coding sequence is TGTGCCAGCAGACACGCCGGGGGCCAGAGGCAGTTCTTC. Translated, it gives CASRHAGGQRQFF.

The chain links TRBV6-6 to TRBJ2-7; 9 bases are shared with TRBD1. Per germline, CDR1 MNHNY and CDR2 SVGAGI (reference sequence). J gave up 6 bases and V 6 bases, and 6 bases lay outside the gene matches. CDR3 length: 13 amino acids. The CDR3 DNA sequence: TGTGCCAGCAGCGGACAGGGGATTCGCGAGCAGTACTTC. Translation: CASSGQGIREQYF.

This sequence joins TRBV5-1 and TRBJ2-1, with TRBD2 matching over 11 bases. The CDR3 has 15 residues. Losses at the gene ends were 4 bases for V and 9 bases for J; bases not matched to a gene: 9. CDR1 is SGHRS and CDR2 is YFSETQ in the germline V gene. The CDR3 DNA follows: TGCGCCAGCAGCCCAAATCTAGCGGGGGGATTTGAGCAGTTCTTC. This codes for CASSPNLAGGFEQFF. Supplemented by reference TRBV5-1 and TRBJ2-1, the full variable domain reads KAGVTQTPRYLIKTRGQQVTLSCSPISGHRSVSWYQQTPGQGLQFLFEYFSETQRNKGNFPGRFSGRQFSNSRSEMNVSTLELGDSALYLCASSPNLAGGFEQFFGPGTRLTVL.

This chain joins TRBV4-2 and TRBJ2-5, with 8 nucleotides matching TRBD2. Germline-derived CDR1 and CDR2 are LGHNA and YNFKEQ. The CDR3 spans 16 residues. V was clipped by 1 base and J by 2 bases; unmatched bases: 6. CDR3 coding DNA: TGTGCCAGCAGCCAAGGGGTCGGGGGGGTACAAGAGACCCAGTACTTC. This codes for CASSQGVGGVQETQYF.

This chain joins TRBV4-1 and TRBJ2-4, with 12 bases aligning to TRBD2. Germline loops: CDR1 MGHRA, CDR2 YSYEKL. The J segment lost 3 bases and the V segment lost 1 base, leaving 7 bases of the junction unmatched. The CDR3 extends over 18 amino acids. This chain's CDR3 is CASSQGLAGVLDKNIQYF. CDR3 sequence (DNA): TGCGCCAGCAGCCAAGGACTAGCGGGGGTCTTAGACAAAAACATTCAGTACTTC.

The CDR3 spells CASSGRAYNSPLHF. The CDR3 DNA sequence: TGTGCCAGCAGCGGACGGGCCTATAATTCACCCCTCCACTTT. The chain links TRBV28 to TRBJ1-6; D gene uncertain. Between the trimmed V and J ends, which lost 6 bases and 2 bases, there was a span of 8 bases. The V gene's germline CDR1 is MDHEN and CDR2 SYDVKM. There are 14 residues in the CDR3.

V usage is TRBV7-2 and J usage is TRBJ2-7; no clear D gene. Trimming took off 5 bases at V and 1 base at J, with 9 bases between the two ends. The CDR3 covers 13 residues. From germline, CDR1 is SGHTA and CDR2 FQGNSA. CDR3 in amino acids: CASSHSNSYEQYF. The CDR3 region has the DNA TGTGCCAGCAGCCATTCCAATTCCTACGAGCAGTACTTC.